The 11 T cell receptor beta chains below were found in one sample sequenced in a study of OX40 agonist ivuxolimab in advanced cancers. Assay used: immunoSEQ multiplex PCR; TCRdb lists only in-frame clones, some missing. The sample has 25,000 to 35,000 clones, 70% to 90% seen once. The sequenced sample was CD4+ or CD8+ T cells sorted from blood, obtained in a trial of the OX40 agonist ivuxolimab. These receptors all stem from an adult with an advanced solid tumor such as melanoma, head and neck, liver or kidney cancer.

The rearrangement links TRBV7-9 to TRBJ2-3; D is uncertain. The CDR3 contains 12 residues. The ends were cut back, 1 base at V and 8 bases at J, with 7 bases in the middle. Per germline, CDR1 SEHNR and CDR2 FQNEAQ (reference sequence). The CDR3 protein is CASSLDGGTQYF. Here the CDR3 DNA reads TGTGCCAGCAGCTTAGATGGCGGTACGCAGTATTTT.

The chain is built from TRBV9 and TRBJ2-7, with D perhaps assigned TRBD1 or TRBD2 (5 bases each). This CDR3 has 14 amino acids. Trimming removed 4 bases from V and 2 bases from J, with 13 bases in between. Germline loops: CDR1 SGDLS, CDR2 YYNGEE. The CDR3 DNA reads TGTGCCAGCAGCTCCGGGACGGCGACCTACGAGCAGTACTTC. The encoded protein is CASSSGTATYEQYF.

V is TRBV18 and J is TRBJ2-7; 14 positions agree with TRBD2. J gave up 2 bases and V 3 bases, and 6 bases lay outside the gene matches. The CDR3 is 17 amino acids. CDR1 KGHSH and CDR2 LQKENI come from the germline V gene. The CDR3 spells CASSPSGLAGGTYEQYF. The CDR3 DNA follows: TGTGCCAGCTCACCTTCCGGACTAGCGGGGGGTACCTACGAGCAGTACTTC.

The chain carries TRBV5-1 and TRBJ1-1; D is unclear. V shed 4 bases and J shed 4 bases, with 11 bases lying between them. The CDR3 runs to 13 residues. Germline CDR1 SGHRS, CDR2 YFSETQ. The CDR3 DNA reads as TGCGCCAGCAGCGCGCACGAGGGCACTGAAGCTTTCTTT. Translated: CASSAHEGTEAFF. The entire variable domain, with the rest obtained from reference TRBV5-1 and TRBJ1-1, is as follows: KAGVTQTPRYLIKTRGQQVTLSCSPISGHRSVSWYQQTPGQGLQFLFEYFSETQRNKGNFPGRFSGRQFSNSRSEMNVSTLELGDSALYLCASSAHEGTEAFFGQGTRLTVV.

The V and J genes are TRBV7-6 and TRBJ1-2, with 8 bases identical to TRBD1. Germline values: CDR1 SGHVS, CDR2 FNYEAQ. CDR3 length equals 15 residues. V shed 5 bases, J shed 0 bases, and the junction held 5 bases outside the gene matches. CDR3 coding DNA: TGTGCCAGCAGCGTATACAGGGGGGCTAACTATGGCTACACCTTC. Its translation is CASSVYRGANYGYTF. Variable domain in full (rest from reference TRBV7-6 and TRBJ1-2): GAGVSQSPRYKVTKRGQDVALRCDPISGHVSLYWYRQALGQGPEFLTYFNYEAQQDKSGLPNDRFSAERPEGSISTLTIQRTEQRDSAMYRCASSVYRGANYGYTFGSGTRLTVV.

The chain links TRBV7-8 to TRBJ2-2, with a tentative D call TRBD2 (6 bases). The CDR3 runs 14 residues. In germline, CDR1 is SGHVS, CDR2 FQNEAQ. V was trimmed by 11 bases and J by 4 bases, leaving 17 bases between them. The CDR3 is CAAVTGVSTGELFF. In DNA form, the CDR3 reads TGTGCCGCGGTGACGGGGGTGAGCACCGGGGAGCTGTTTTTT. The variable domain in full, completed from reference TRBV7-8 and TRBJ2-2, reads GAGVSQSPRYKVAKRGQDVALRCDPISGHVSLFWYQQALGQGPEFLTYFQNEAQLDKSGLPSDRFFAERPEGSVSTLKIQRTQQEDSAVYLCAAVTGVSTGELFFGEGSRLTVL.

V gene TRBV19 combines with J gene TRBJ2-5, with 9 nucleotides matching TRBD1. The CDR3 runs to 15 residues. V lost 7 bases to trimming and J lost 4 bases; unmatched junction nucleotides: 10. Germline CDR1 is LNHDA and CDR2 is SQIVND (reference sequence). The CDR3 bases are TGTGCCAGTAATGACTTACAGGGGGCTGCAGAGACCCAGTACTTC. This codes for CASNDLQGAAETQYF.

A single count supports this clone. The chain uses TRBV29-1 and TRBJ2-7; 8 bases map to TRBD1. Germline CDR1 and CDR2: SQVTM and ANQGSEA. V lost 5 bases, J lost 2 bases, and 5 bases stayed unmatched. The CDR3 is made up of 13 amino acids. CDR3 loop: CSVLTGDTYEQYF. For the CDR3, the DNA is TGCAGCGTTTTGACAGGGGACACCTACGAGCAGTACTTC.

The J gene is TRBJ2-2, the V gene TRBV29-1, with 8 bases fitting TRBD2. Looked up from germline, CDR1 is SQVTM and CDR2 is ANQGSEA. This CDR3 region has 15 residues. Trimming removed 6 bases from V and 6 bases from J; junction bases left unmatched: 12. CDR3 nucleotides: TGCAGCGTAGAACTACCCGGGACTAGGTCCGGGGAGCTGTTTTTT. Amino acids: CSVELPGTRSGELFF.

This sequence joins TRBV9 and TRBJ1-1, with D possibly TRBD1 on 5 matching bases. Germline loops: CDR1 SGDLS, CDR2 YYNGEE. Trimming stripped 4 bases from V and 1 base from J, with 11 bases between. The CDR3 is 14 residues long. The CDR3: CASSPSGANTEAFF. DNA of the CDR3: TGTGCCAGCAGCCCGAGCGGGGCGAACACTGAAGCTTTCTTT.

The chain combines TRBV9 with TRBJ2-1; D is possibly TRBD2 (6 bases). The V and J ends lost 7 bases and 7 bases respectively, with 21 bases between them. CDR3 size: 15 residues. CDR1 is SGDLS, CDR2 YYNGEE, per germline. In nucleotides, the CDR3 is TGTGCCAGCTCCCGTCGGGGGAAAGGTGGGAATGAGCAGTTCTTC. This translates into CASSRRGKGGNEQFF.